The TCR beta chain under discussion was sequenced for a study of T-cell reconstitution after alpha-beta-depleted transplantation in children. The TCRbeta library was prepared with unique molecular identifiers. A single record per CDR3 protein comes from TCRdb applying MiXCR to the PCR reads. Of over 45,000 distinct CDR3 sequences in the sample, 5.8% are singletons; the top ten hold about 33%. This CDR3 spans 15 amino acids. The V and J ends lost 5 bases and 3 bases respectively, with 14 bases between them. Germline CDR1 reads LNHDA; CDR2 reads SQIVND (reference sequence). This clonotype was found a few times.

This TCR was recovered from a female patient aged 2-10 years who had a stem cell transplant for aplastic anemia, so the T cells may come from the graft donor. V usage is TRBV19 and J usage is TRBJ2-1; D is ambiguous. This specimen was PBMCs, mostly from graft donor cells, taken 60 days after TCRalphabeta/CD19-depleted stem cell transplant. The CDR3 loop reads CASSSNYAVYNEQFF. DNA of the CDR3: TGTGCCAGTAGTTCTAACTACGCGGTCTACAATGAGCAGTTCTTC.